A single sample is the source of the 20 T cell receptor beta chains below, sequenced in a study of blood T cell repertoires in COVID-19. Profiled with immunoSEQ multiplex PCR; TCRdb holds only in-frame clones, not every one. The data contain just over 90,000 clones, approximately 80% of them singletons. Sequenced: peripheral blood. These receptors were taken from a human donor in a cohort sampled during active COVID-19.

The chain employs TRBV7-2 and TRBJ2-1; TRBD2 aligns across 7 bases. CDR1 and CDR2 (germline): SGHTA, FQGNSA. This CDR3 contains 16 residues. V was clipped by 2 bases and J by 1 base; unmatched bases: 5. The CDR3: CASSLWSGVSYNEQFF. As DNA, the CDR3 is TGTGCCAGCAGCTTATGGAGCGGGGTATCCTACAATGAGCAGTTCTTC.

This sequence joins TRBV6-6 and TRBJ2-1, with TRBD2 as a possible D gene (6 bases). The CDR3 loop spans 16 amino acids. The V end lost 6 bases, the J end lost 4 bases, and 19 bases lay between the germline ends. Germline V gene sequence: CDR1 MNHNY, CDR2 SVGAGI (reference sequence). The DNA for the CDR3 is TGTGCCAGCAGCGCCGGGGACGGGAGATGGTACAATGAGCAGTTCTTC. This codes for CASSAGDGRWYNEQFF.

V and J are TRBV4-1 and TRBJ2-1; 12 positions agree with TRBD2. The V and J ends lost 1 base and 5 bases, in that order; junction bases with no gene match: 9. Germline values: CDR1 MGHRA, CDR2 YSYEKL. The CDR3 covers 18 residues. This chain's CDR3 is CASSQGTSGEHRNNEQFF. The CDR3 DNA reads TGCGCCAGCAGCCAAGGGACTAGCGGGGAACATAGGAACAATGAGCAGTTCTTC.

This clone was observed a few times. This chain joins TRBV27 and TRBJ1-5; weak D call: TRBD1 (5 bases). CDR1 is MNHEY, CDR2 SMNVEV, per germline (reference sequence). Trimming removed 6 bases from V and 1 base from J, with 10 bases in between. CDR3 size: 14 residues. CDR3: CASRGLGSNQPQHF. CDR3 sequence (DNA): TGTGCCAGCAGGGGGCTAGGGAGCAATCAGCCCCAGCATTTT.

This rearrangement joins TRBV5-1 to TRBJ2-7; TRBD2 agrees at 10 bases. This CDR3 comprises 16 residues. V dropped 4 bases and J dropped 1; count of bases not matched to a gene: 8. Germline CDR1 and CDR2: SGHRS and YFSETQ. CDR3 sequence (DNA): TGCGCCAGCAGCGCCCCCTCAGCGGGAGGGTCCTACGAGCAGTACTTC. This sequence encodes CASSAPSAGGSYEQYF. Drawing the rest from reference TRBV5-1 and TRBJ2-7, the complete variable domain is KAGVTQTPRYLIKTRGQQVTLSCSPISGHRSVSWYQQTPGQGLQFLFEYFSETQRNKGNFPGRFSGRQFSNSRSEMNVSTLELGDSALYLCASSAPSAGGSYEQYFGPGTRLTVT.

This rearrangement joins TRBV18 to TRBJ2-7; tentatively, D is TRBD1 (5 bases). Trimming took 3 bases from V and 1 from J, leaving 13 bases between them. Germline V gives CDR1 KGHSH, CDR2 LQKENI. The CDR3 is 15 residues long. Here the CDR3 reads CASSPQGQISYEQYF. CDR3 DNA: TGTGCCAGCTCACCTCAGGGCCAGATTTCCTACGAGCAGTACTTC.

The V call is TRBV5-1, the J call TRBJ2-1, with 9 bases lining up with TRBD2. There are 15 residues in the CDR3. The germline CDR1 and CDR2 sequences are SGHRS and YFSETQ. The trim removed 0 bases at V and 6 bases at J, leaving 4 bases unmatched. The CDR3 spells CASSLGLAASNEQFF. The CDR3 coding sequence is TGCGCCAGCAGCTTGGGACTAGCGGCCAGCAATGAGCAGTTCTTC.

The chain is built from TRBV5-1 and TRBJ1-2; tentative D call: TRBD1 (6 bases). Deletions cut 0 bases from V and 2 bases from J, with 8 bases between. This CDR3 is 14 amino acids long. Germline V CDR1 and CDR2: SGHRS, YFSETQ. The CDR3 loop reads CASSLDRANYGYTF. The CDR3 DNA follows: TGCGCCAGCAGCTTGGACAGGGCAAACTATGGCTACACCTTC.

V gene TRBV6-1 combines with J gene TRBJ2-1; 14 positions agree with TRBD2. Germline CDR1 reads MNHNS; CDR2 reads SASEGT. With 0 bases clipped from V and 9 bases from J, the junction kept 4 bases outside the gene matches. The CDR3 extends over 16 amino acids. CDR3 sequence (DNA): TGTGCCAGCAGTGAAGCGGGACTAGCGGGAGTACGTGAGCAGTTCTTC. It codes for CASSEAGLAGVREQFF.

The chain joins TRBV2 to TRBJ2-1, with D perhaps TRBD2 (6 bases). The CDR3 contains 15 residues. V dropped 1 base and J dropped 3 bases, with 10 bases sitting between them. Germline CDR1 is SNHLY and CDR2 is FYNNEI. In nucleotides, the CDR3 is TGTGCCAGCAGTGAAGTTGGGGGGAGCTACAATGAGCAGTTCTTC. This codes for CASSEVGGSYNEQFF.

This clone turned up a few times. The chain uses TRBV2 and TRBJ2-7, with 9 positions matching TRBD1. In germline, CDR1 is SNHLY, CDR2 FYNNEI. The CDR3 is 12 amino acids. V gave up 10 bases and J gave up 6 bases; unmatched junction bases: 7. As DNA, the CDR3 is TGTGCCACCCGCCTGGACAGGGGCGAGCAGTACTTC. Encoded protein: CATRLDRGEQYF.

The rearrangement links TRBV28 to TRBJ2-7; 10 bases fit TRBD1. Germline CDR1 is MDHEN and CDR2 is SYDVKM. J was trimmed by 2 bases and V by 4 bases; bases with no gene match: 11. This CDR3 has 17 residues. The CDR3 spells CASSSSSMGQGPYEQYF. As DNA, the CDR3 is TGTGCCAGCAGTTCGTCCTCCATGGGACAGGGGCCCTACGAGCAGTACTTC.

The genes are TRBV5-1 and TRBJ2-2; 12 nucleotides agree with TRBD1. In germline, CDR1 is SGHRS, CDR2 YFSETQ. J gave up 2 bases and V 2 bases, and 10 bases lay outside the gene matches. The CDR3 consists of 19 residues. CDR3 in amino acids: CASSFQGPGQGANTGELFF. In DNA, the CDR3 is TGCGCCAGCAGCTTCCAAGGACCGGGACAGGGGGCAAACACCGGGGAGCTGTTTTTT.

Here the CDR3 reads CASSFATGQYGYTF. CDR3 coding DNA: TGTGCCAGCAGTTTTGCCACAGGGCAGTATGGCTACACCTTC. The V and J genes are TRBV28 and TRBJ1-2, with D possibly matching TRBD1 (6 bases). This CDR3 spans 14 amino acids. CDR1 and CDR2 from the germline V gene are MDHEN and SYDVKM. Trimming cost V 3 bases and J 5 bases, with 13 bases left between them.

The rearrangement joins TRBV6-5 to TRBJ1-1; D not certain. Between the trimmed V and J ends, which lost 6 bases and 3 bases, there was a span of 11 bases. Looked up from germline, CDR1 is MNHEY and CDR2 is SVGAGI. This CDR3 has 13 residues. The CDR3 is CASSQLLHTEAFF. The CDR3 DNA is TGTGCCAGCAGCCAACTTTTGCACACTGAAGCTTTCTTT.

This clone appeared once. The chain links TRBV28 to TRBJ1-6; the match to TRBD1 covers 7 bases. The CDR3 runs 12 residues. J gave up 8 bases and V 10 bases, and 5 bases lay outside the gene matches. Germline V gives CDR1 MDHEN, CDR2 SYDVKM. DNA of the CDR3: TGTGCCACCGGGACAGTGGATTCACCCCTCCACTTT. Its protein product is CATGTVDSPLHF. The complete variable domain, with remaining parts taken from reference TRBV28 and TRBJ1-6, reads DVKVTQSSRYLVKRTGEKVFLECVQDMDHENMFWYRQDPGLGLRLIYFSYDVKMKEKGDIPEGYSVSREKKERFSLILESASTNQTSMYLCATGTVDSPLHFGNGTRLTVT.

The genes are TRBV14 and TRBJ1-2; a possible D gene is TRBD1 (6 bases). The V gene lost 5 bases and the J gene lost 4 bases, with 11 bases spanning the gap. The CDR3 length is 13 residues. CDR1 SGHDN and CDR2 FVKESK come from the germline V gene. The CDR3 spells CASSSQGLYGYTF. The CDR3 DNA reads TGTGCCAGCAGCTCCCAGGGGCTCTATGGCTACACCTTC.

The chain links TRBV19 to TRBJ1-2; TRBD1 aligns across 9 bases. V trimming: 7 bases; J trimming: 2 bases; junction bases outside the gene matches: 17. CDR3 length equals 18 residues. Germline loops: CDR1 LNHDA, CDR2 SQIVND (reference sequence). Here the CDR3 reads CASTQIWAQGAANYGYTF. CDR3 in DNA: TGTGCCAGTACCCAAATCTGGGCACAGGGGGCCGCCAACTATGGCTACACCTTC.

A few counts support this clone. The V gene is TRBV9, the J gene TRBJ1-4, with 10 bases aligning to TRBD1. With 6 bases clipped from V and 2 bases from J, the junction kept 7 bases outside the gene matches. This CDR3 spans 16 amino acids. The germline V gene encodes CDR1 SGDLS and CDR2 YYNGEE. The CDR3 DNA follows: TGTGCCAGCACTAGGGGGACAGGGGCTACTAATGAAAAACTGTTTTTT. Its protein is CASTRGTGATNEKLFF.

The chain joins TRBV10-3 to TRBJ2-3, with 7 bases lining up with TRBD1. This CDR3 contains 15 residues. Trimming removed 4 bases from V and 3 bases from J; junction bases left unmatched: 7. Germline V gene sequence: CDR1 ENHRY, CDR2 SYGVKD. The CDR3 bases are TGTGCCATCAGTGGGGGGACAGTGTGGACAGATACGCAGTATTTT. It yields the protein CAISGGTVWTDTQYF.